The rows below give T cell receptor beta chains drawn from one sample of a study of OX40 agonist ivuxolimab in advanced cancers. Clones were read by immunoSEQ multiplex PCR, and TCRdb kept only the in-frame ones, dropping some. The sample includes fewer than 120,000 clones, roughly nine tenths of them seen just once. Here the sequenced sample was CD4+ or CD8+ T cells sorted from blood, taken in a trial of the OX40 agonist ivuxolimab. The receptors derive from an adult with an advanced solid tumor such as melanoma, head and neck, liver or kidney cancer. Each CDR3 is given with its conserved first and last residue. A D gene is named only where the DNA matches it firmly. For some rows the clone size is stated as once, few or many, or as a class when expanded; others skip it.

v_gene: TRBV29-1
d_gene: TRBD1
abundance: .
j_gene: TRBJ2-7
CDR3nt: TGCAGCGTTGAAGATCGGAGGGACAGGTCCTCCTACGAGCAGTACTTC
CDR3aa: CSVEDRRDRSSYEQYF

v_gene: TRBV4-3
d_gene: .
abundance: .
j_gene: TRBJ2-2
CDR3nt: TGCGCCAGCAGCCAAGAAGGGATAAGGGGGGTTACCGGGGAGCTGTTTTTT
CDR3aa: CASSQEGIRGVTGELFF

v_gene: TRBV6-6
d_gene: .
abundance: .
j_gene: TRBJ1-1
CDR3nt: TGTGCCAGCAGATCGACAGTGCGCATGAACACTGAAGCTTTCTTT
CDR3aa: CASRSTVRMNTEAFF

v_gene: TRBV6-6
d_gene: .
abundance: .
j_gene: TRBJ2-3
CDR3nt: TGTGCCAGCAGTTACACCGAAGGGGCAGATACGCAGTATTTT
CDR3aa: CASSYTEGADTQYF

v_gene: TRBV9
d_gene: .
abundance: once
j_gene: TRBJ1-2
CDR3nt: TGTGCCAGCAGCTATTTTACCGGGACCCCTAAACACGATGGCTACACCTTC
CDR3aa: CASSYFTGTPKHDGYTF

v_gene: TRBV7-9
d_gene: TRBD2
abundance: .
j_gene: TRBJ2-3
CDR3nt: TGTGCCAGCAGCCGACAAGCGGGGGTGCGCACAGATACGCAGTATTTT
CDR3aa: CASSRQAGVRTDTQYF

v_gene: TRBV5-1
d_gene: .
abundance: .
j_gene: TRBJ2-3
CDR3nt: TGCGCCAGCGGCCAATCCGGCACAGATACGCAGTATTTT
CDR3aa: CASGQSGTDTQYF

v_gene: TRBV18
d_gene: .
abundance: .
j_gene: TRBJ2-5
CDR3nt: TGTGCCAGCTCACAAAACCCCCAAGAGACCCAGTACTTC
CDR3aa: CASSQNPQETQYF

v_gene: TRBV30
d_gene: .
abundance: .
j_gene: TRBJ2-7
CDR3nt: TGTGCCTGGAGTTACAATAGAGGTGGCGAGCAGTACTTC
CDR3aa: CAWSYNRGGEQYF

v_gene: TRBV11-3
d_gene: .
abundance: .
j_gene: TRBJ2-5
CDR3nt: TGTGCCAGCAGCTTAGACTTTTTAGGGACCCAGTACTTC
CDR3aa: CASSLDFLGTQYF

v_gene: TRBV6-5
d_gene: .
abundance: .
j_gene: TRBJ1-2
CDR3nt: TGTGCCAGCAGACTTACAGGGAACGGGGATGGCTACACCTTC
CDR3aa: CASRLTGNGDGYTF

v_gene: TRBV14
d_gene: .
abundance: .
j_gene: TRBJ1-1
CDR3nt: TGTGCCAGCAGCCAATTCGCTTCTATCATTATGAACACTGAAGCTTTCTTT
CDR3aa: CASSQFASIIMNTEAFF

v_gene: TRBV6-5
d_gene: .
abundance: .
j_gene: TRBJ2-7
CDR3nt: TGTGCCAGCAAGGTCCAAGGAACCTACGAGCAGTACTTC
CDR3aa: CASKVQGTYEQYF

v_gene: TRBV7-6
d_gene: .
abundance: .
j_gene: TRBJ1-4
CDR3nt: TGTGCCAGCAGCTTAGGTACAGGGTCGAATGAAAAACTGTTTTTT
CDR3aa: CASSLGTGSNEKLFF

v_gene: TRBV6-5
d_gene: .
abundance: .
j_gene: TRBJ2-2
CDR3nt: TGTGCCAGCAGGGACAGAGTCACCGGGGAGCTGTTTTTT
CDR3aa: CASRDRVTGELFF

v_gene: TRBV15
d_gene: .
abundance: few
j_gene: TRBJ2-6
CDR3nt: TGTGCCACCAGCAATCGTGGGGGTTTTATCCCTGGGGCCAACGTCCTGACTTTC
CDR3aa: CATSNRGGFIPGANVLTF

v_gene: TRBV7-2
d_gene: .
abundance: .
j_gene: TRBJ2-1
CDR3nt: TGTGCCAGCAGCTTAGATGTAGCCTCCTACAATGAGCAGTTCTTC
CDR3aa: CASSLDVASYNEQFF

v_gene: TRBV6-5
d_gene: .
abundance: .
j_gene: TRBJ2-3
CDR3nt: TGTGCCAGCAGTTACTCGGAATGGAGCACAGATACGCAGTATTTT
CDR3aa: CASSYSEWSTDTQYF

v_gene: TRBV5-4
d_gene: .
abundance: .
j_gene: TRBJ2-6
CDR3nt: TGTGCCAGCAGCGGGTTCTTCGCTGGGGCCAACGTCCTGACTTTC
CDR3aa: CASSGFFAGANVLTF

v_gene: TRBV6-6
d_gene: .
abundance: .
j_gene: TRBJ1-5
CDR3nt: TGTGCCAGCAGTGAGGGGGTCCGGGCCCAGCATTTT
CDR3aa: CASSEGVRAQHF

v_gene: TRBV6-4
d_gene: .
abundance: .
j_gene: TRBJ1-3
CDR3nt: TGTGCCAGCAGTGCCTCGGGGAACTCTGGAAACACCATATATTTT
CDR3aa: CASSASGNSGNTIYF

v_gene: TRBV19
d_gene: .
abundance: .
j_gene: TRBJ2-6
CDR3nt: TGTGCCAGTAGTTGGCAGGGAGCCAACGTCCTGACTTTC
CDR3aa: CASSWQGANVLTF

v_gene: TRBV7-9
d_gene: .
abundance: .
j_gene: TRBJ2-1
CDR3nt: TGTGCCAGCAGCTTCGGGAGCTCCTACAATGAGCAGTTCTTC
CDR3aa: CASSFGSSYNEQFF

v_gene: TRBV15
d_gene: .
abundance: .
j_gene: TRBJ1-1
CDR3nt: TGTGCCACCAGCAAAAAGACAGGCACACTGAACACTGAAGCTTTCTTT
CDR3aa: CATSKKTGTLNTEAFF

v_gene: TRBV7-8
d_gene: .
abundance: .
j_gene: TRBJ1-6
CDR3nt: TGTGCCAGCAGCTTAGAGGGATTGAATTCACCCCTCCACTTT
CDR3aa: CASSLEGLNSPLHF

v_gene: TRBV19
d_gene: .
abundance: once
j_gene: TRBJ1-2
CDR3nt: TGTGCCAGTAGTATTTTAGGAATCAAAAACAGGGTACAACAGACACTAACCGGCTACACCTTC
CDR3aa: CASSILGIKNRVQQTLTGYTF

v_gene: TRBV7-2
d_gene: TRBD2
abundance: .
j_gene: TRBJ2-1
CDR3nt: TGTGCCAGCGGCGGGAGGACAAGGACAGATGAGCAGTTCTTC
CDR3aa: CASGGRTRTDEQFF

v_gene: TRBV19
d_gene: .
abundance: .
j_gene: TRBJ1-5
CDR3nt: TGTGCCAGTAGGAGTCTGGGCCTCAATCAGCCCCAGCATTTT
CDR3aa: CASRSLGLNQPQHF

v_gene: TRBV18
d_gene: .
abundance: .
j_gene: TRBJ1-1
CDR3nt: TGTGCCAGCTCACCACCGATAGATGGCAGTGAAGCTTTCTTT
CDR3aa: CASSPPIDGSEAFF

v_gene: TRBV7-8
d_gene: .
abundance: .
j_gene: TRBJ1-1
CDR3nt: TGTGCCAGCAGCTCGTCAACATGGAACACTGAAGCTTTCTTT
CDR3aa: CASSSSTWNTEAFF

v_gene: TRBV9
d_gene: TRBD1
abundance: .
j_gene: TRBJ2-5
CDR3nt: TGTGCCAGCAGCCCCGAGGGGGCCCAAGAGACCCAGTACTTC
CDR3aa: CASSPEGAQETQYF

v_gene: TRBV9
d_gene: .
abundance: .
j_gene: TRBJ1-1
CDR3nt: TGTGCCAGCAGCGTTGGGACGGTGAACACTGAAGCTTTCTTT
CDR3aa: CASSVGTVNTEAFF

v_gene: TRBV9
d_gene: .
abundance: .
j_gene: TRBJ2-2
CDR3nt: TGTGCCAGCAGCCCCCGGGACACCGGCACCGGGGAGCTGTTTTTT
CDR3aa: CASSPRDTGTGELFF

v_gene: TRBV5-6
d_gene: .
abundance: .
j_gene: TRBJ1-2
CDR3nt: TGTGCCAGCAGCCTGGGACACCTCTACACCTTC
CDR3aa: CASSLGHLYTF

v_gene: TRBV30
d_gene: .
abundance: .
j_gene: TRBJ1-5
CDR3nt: TGTGCCTGGAGTCGGACAGCCAGAGGTCAGCCCCAGCATTTT
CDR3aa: CAWSRTARGQPQHF